A selection of T cell receptor beta chains follows, all from one sample in a study of cytomegalovirus exposure and HLA in healthy donors. Assay: immunoSEQ multiplex PCR; the TCRdb copy retains only in-frame clones and omits some. The sample has about 160,000 clones, roughly nine tenths seen once; the top ten hold approximately 5%. Material: PBMCs. These receptors all stem from a woman aged 30 to 39 in good health and CMV-seronegative. Each CDR3 is given with its conserved first and last residue. D genes are given only for firm matches. For some rows the clone size is stated as once, few or many, or as a class when expanded; others skip it.

v_call: TRBV5-5
j_call: TRBJ2-1
d_call: TRBD2
clone_size: .
cdr3_aa: CASSLTSGAYNEQFF

v_call: TRBV11-2
j_call: TRBJ2-7
d_call: TRBD2
clone_size: .
cdr3_aa: CASSSSGTRGYEQYF

v_call: TRBV4-2
j_call: TRBJ2-1
d_call: .
clone_size: .
cdr3_aa: CASSQARRGSNNEQFF

v_call: TRBV6-6
j_call: TRBJ1-2
d_call: .
clone_size: .
cdr3_aa: CASSQGSDYGYTF

v_call: TRBV13
j_call: TRBJ2-5
d_call: TRBD1
clone_size: .
cdr3_aa: CASSSPGGRETQYF

v_call: TRBV28
j_call: TRBJ1-1
d_call: .
clone_size: .
cdr3_aa: CASSFSAPTEAFF

v_call: TRBV6-4
j_call: TRBJ2-1
d_call: .
clone_size: .
cdr3_aa: CASSTGTYRDEQFF

v_call: TRBV2
j_call: TRBJ2-5
d_call: .
clone_size: .
cdr3_aa: CASDGTVSTGQETQYF

v_call: TRBV5-1
j_call: TRBJ1-1
d_call: TRBD1
clone_size: .
cdr3_aa: CASSLAATGVGTEAFF

v_call: TRBV5-1
j_call: TRBJ2-3
d_call: TRBD2
clone_size: .
cdr3_aa: CASSLGTTSGSATDTQYF

v_call: TRBV6-6
j_call: TRBJ1-4
d_call: .
clone_size: once
cdr3_aa: CASSTGAWEKLFF

v_call: TRBV4-3
j_call: TRBJ1-5
d_call: .
clone_size: .
cdr3_aa: CASGGNQPQHF

v_call: TRBV5-1
j_call: TRBJ1-1
d_call: .
clone_size: .
cdr3_aa: CASKDRVTTEAFF

v_call: TRBV6-5
j_call: TRBJ1-1
d_call: .
clone_size: .
cdr3_aa: CASRRWTVFDTEAFF

v_call: TRBV6-5
j_call: TRBJ1-3
d_call: TRBD1
clone_size: .
cdr3_aa: CASLDRVSGNTIYF

v_call: TRBV10-3
j_call: TRBJ2-1
d_call: TRBD1
clone_size: .
cdr3_aa: CAIMGGTGGASYNEQFF

v_call: TRBV7-9
j_call: TRBJ2-1
d_call: TRBD2
clone_size: .
cdr3_aa: CASSRAGDAYNEQFF

v_call: TRBV5-5
j_call: TRBJ1-2
d_call: .
clone_size: few
cdr3_aa: CASSLAGGTNYGYTF

v_call: TRBV2
j_call: TRBJ1-4
d_call: .
clone_size: .
cdr3_aa: CASRFDGQNEKLFF

v_call: TRBV28
j_call: TRBJ1-5
d_call: .
clone_size: .
cdr3_aa: CASLLTSWGNQPQHF

v_call: TRBV2
j_call: TRBJ2-5
d_call: .
clone_size: once
cdr3_aa: CASSGGVQETQYF

v_call: TRBV9
j_call: TRBJ2-2
d_call: TRBD2
clone_size: .
cdr3_aa: CASSVAPGLAGGPRTGELFF

v_call: TRBV27
j_call: TRBJ2-3
d_call: .
clone_size: .
cdr3_aa: CASSPPPPSASTDTQYF

v_call: TRBV4-1
j_call: TRBJ2-7
d_call: TRBD2
clone_size: .
cdr3_aa: CASSQLRTSGSTYEQYF

v_call: TRBV12-5
j_call: TRBJ2-1
d_call: .
clone_size: .
cdr3_aa: CASGSGIMGNEQFF

v_call: TRBV5-4
j_call: TRBJ2-2
d_call: TRBD1
clone_size: .
cdr3_aa: CASSVTGDGELFF